The 26 T cell receptor beta chains reported below all come from one sample, sequenced in a study of cytomegalovirus exposure and HLA in healthy donors. The PCR was carried out with 60 Vbeta primers and 13 Jbeta primers. Some clones are missing from TCRdb's copy, which holds only in-frame ones; the method was immunoSEQ multiplex PCR. The sample consists of about 150,000 clones, around 82% of them appearing once. Specimen: PBMCs. Every receptor here comes from a woman between 45 and 65 years old in good health and CMV-seropositive.

V and J are TRBV6-1 and TRBJ1-5; 10 nucleotides match TRBD1. Germline lookup yields CDR1 MNHNS and CDR2 SASEGT. V lost 6 bases to trimming and J lost 6 bases; unmatched junction nucleotides: 2. The CDR3 is made up of 13 amino acids. The CDR3 nucleotides are TGTGCCAGCAGATGGACAGGGGGTCAGCCCCAGCATTTT. Protein product: CASRWTGGQPQHF.

The J gene is TRBJ2-5, the V gene TRBV5-6; tentatively, D is TRBD2 (5 bases). V shed 4 bases and J shed 3 bases, with 10 bases lying between them. Germline CDR1 is SGHDT and CDR2 is YYEEEE. This CDR3 has 13 amino acids. CDR3 in DNA: TGTGCCAGCAGCATTCGGACTGAAGAGACCCAGTACTTC. Amino acids: CASSIRTEETQYF.

This chain joins TRBV7-9 and TRBJ2-2; 14 bases map to TRBD2. CDR1 and CDR2 (germline): SEHNR, FQNEAQ (reference sequence). The V segment lost 4 bases and the J segment 6 bases; nucleotides outside the gene matches: 7. There are 17 residues in the CDR3. CDR3 DNA: TGTGCCAGCAGCTCGACTAGCGGGGGGGCCGGGGCCGGGGAGCTGTTTTTT. It translates to CASSSTSGGAGAGELFF.

This clone was counted only a few times. The chain couples TRBV2 to TRBJ1-1; TRBD1 might be the D (6 bases). Germline V gene lookup returns CDR1 SNHLY and CDR2 FYNNEI. The germline V and J ends were trimmed by 6 bases and 1 base, with 9 bases remaining between them. The CDR3 has 13 residues. The CDR3 protein is CASRGQSNTEAFF. The CDR3 nucleotides read TGTGCCAGCAGAGGACAGTCGAACACTGAAGCTTTCTTT.

This clone came up once. The genes are TRBV2 and TRBJ1-1; 8 bases match TRBD1. Per germline, CDR1 SNHLY and CDR2 FYNNEI. This CDR3 is 15 amino acids long. Trimming cost V 6 bases and J 1 base; bases outside gene matches: 7. CDR3 region: CASRPGGLGNTEAFF. The CDR3 nucleotides read TGTGCCAGCAGACCAGGGGGCCTAGGGAACACTGAAGCTTTCTTT.

The V gene is TRBV5-5, the J gene TRBJ2-3, with 8 bases identical to TRBD2. This CDR3 is 17 amino acids long. V lost 3 bases and J lost 3; bases outside the gene matches: 12. Per the germline V gene, CDR1 is SGHKS and CDR2 is YYEKEE (reference sequence). Here the CDR3 reads CASSSIAGSAGTDTQYF. The CDR3 nucleotides are TGTGCCAGCAGCTCTATAGCGGGGTCCGCTGGGACAGATACGCAGTATTTT.

The gene calls are TRBV10-1 and TRBJ2-7, with D perhaps matching TRBD1 (6 bases). Germline V lookup: CDR1 WNHNN, CDR2 SYGVQD (reference sequence). The CDR3 runs 12 residues. V was clipped by 2 bases and J by 5 bases, with 7 bases between them. CDR3 protein: CASSETGNEQYF. CDR3 sequence (DNA): TGCGCCAGCAGTGAGACAGGGAACGAGCAGTACTTC.

The chain recombines TRBV30 with TRBJ2-2; 7 positions agree with TRBD2. The length of the CDR3 is 14 residues. J gave up 5 bases and V 0 bases, and 3 bases lay outside the gene matches. CDR1 is GTSNPN and CDR2 is SVGIG in the germline V gene (reference sequence). This CDR3 is CAWSVNGGTGELFF. Written as DNA, the CDR3 is TGTGCCTGGAGTGTAAACGGGGGGACCGGGGAGCTGTTTTTT.

This clone was seen a few times. The CDR3, as DNA: TGTGCCAGCAGCTGGGGTACCGGGGGGAATGAGCAGTTCTTC. Encoded protein: CASSWGTGGNEQFF. V usage is TRBV5-6 and J usage is TRBJ2-1; TRBD2 aligns across 7 bases. With V trimmed by 3 bases and J by 7 bases, 7 bases remained unmatched. Germline V CDR1 and CDR2: SGHDT, YYEEEE. The CDR3 is made up of 14 amino acids.

This clone was observed a single time. The chain carries TRBV5-4 and TRBJ2-2; 14 nucleotides line up with TRBD2. V lost 0 bases, J lost 5 bases, and 6 bases stayed unmatched. The CDR3 is 18 amino acids. The germline CDR1 and CDR2 sequences are SGHNT and YYREEE (reference sequence). The CDR3 DNA reads TGTGCCAGCAGCTTGGGACTAGCGGGGGGGCGCGATACCGGGGAGCTGTTTTTT. Translating gives CASSLGLAGGRDTGELFF.

This clone was detected a few times. V usage is TRBV6-5 and J usage is TRBJ1-1; 7 positions match TRBD1. Germline V CDR1 and CDR2: MNHEY, SVGAGI. The CDR3 has 14 amino acids. V lost 5 bases and J lost 1; bases outside the gene matches: 4. The CDR3 bases are TGTGCCAGCAGTGCCAGGGACAGGAACACTGAAGCTTTCTTT. Translated: CASSARDRNTEAFF.

The CDR3 reads CAWSVRGQAFF. The CDR3 nucleotides are TGTGCCTGGAGTGTAAGAGGGCAAGCTTTCTTT. The rearrangement uses TRBV30 and TRBJ1-1; D gene uncertain. CDR1 is GTSNPN, CDR2 SVGIG, per germline (reference sequence). This CDR3 has 11 amino acids. The germline V and J ends were trimmed by 0 bases and 9 bases, with 8 bases remaining between them.

This clone turned up a few times. V usage is TRBV7-8 and J usage is TRBJ1-4; D not certain. Trimming took off 2 bases at V and 4 bases at J, with 20 bases between the two ends. The CDR3 totals 18 residues. Germline assignment: CDR1 SGHVS and CDR2 FQNEAQ. This chain's CDR3 is CASSLKVLGASGNEKLFF. In DNA, the CDR3 is TGTGCCAGCAGCTTAAAAGTTCTCGGAGCTTCGGGTAATGAAAAACTGTTTTTT.

This chain connects TRBV9 to TRBJ2-3, with D possibly TRBD1 on 6 matching bases. The V gene lost 3 bases and the J gene lost 0 bases, with 8 bases spanning the gap. Germline V lookup: CDR1 SGDLS, CDR2 YYNGEE. CDR3 size: 14 residues. Written as DNA, the CDR3 is TGTGCCAGCAGCGAGGACAGTAGCACAGATACGCAGTATTTT. Translating gives CASSEDSSTDTQYF.

The V and J genes are TRBV10-2 and TRBJ1-1; a weak D match, TRBD1 (5 bases). V was trimmed by 6 bases and J by 0 bases, leaving 17 bases between them. The CDR3 is made up of 16 amino acids. CDR1 and CDR2 (germline): WSHSY, SAAADI. CDR3 sequence: CASRQTAQRMNTEAFF. The CDR3 bases are TGCGCCAGCAGACAGACAGCCCAAAGGATGAACACTGAAGCTTTCTTT.

The genes are TRBV5-1 and TRBJ1-1; 10 nucleotides match TRBD1. The CDR3 sequence is 14 residues long. Looked up from germline, CDR1 is SGHRS and CDR2 is YFSETQ. J lost 10 bases, V lost 0 bases, and 6 bases had no gene match. In DNA, the CDR3 is TGCGCCAGCAGCTTGGCAGCGGGACAGGGGACAGCTTTCTTT. Its protein is CASSLAAGQGTAFF.

This sequence joins TRBV23-1 and TRBJ1-4; TRBD1 might be the D (5 bases). TRBV23-1 is an ORF, and what it does is uncertain. The CDR3 sequence is 16 residues long. V lost 2 bases to trimming and J lost 5 bases, with 15 bases between them. This CDR3 reads CASSQTLGGINEKLFF. The CDR3 bases are TGCGCCAGCAGTCAAACCCTGGGGGGTATAAATGAAAAACTGTTTTTT.

Details on this clone: Other DNA sequences of this sample code for an identical CDR3. This chain joins TRBV9 and TRBJ2-2; 8 bases agree with TRBD1. CDR1 is SGDLS and CDR2 is YYNGEE in the germline V gene. Trimming took 0 bases from V and 3 from J; bases not matched to a gene: 1. The CDR3 length is 15 residues. The CDR3 bases are TGTGCCAGCAGCGTAGCAGGGGGCTACACCGGGGAGCTGTTTTTT. Protein product: CASSVAGGYTGELFF.

This clone occurred a few times. The chain has TRBV5-8 and TRBJ1-2; no reliable D call. Germline V CDR1 and CDR2: SGHTS, YDEGEE. The CDR3 consists of 12 residues. V lost 1 base and J lost 5, with 6 bases in between. CDR3 loop: CASSLYRYGYTF. In DNA, the CDR3 is TGTGCCAGCAGCTTGTACAGATATGGCTACACCTTC.

The chain joins TRBV13 to TRBJ2-1; D is uncertain. The V end was cut by 1 base, the J end by 5 bases, with 3 bases between. Germline V gene lookup returns CDR1 PRHDT and CDR2 FYEKMQ (reference sequence). CDR3 length equals 12 residues. The DNA for the CDR3 is TGTGCCAGCAGCTTAGTCGACAATGAGCAGTTCTTC. Protein sequence: CASSLVDNEQFF.

This clone was seen just once. J is TRBJ1-1 and V is TRBV19; TRBD1 is a possible D gene (6 bases). The V gene lost 6 bases and the J gene lost 4 bases, with 9 bases spanning the gap. CDR1 and CDR2 from the germline V gene are LNHDA and SQIVND (reference sequence). The CDR3 runs 12 residues. The CDR3 bases are TGTGCCAGTAGCACAGGGCTCACTGAAGCTTTCTTT. This translates into CASSTGLTEAFF.

The V and J genes are TRBV7-8 and TRBJ2-7; D gene ambiguous. Germline V gene data show CDR1 as SGHVS and CDR2 as FQNEAQ. There are 14 residues in the CDR3. Deletions cut 1 base from V and 1 base from J, with 8 bases between. The CDR3 here is CASSLGGGSYEQYF. DNA for the CDR3: TGTGCCAGCAGCTTAGGAGGCGGTTCCTACGAGCAGTACTTC.

The chain couples TRBV11-2 to TRBJ1-3, with D possibly TRBD1 on 5 matching bases. Germline CDR1 SGHAT, CDR2 FQNNGV. Trimming removed 5 bases at V and 0 bases at J, with 8 bases between. The CDR3 sequence is 14 residues long. The CDR3 coding sequence is TGTGCCAGCAGCGCGGGGCACTCTGGAAACACCATATATTTT. Its translation: CASSAGHSGNTIYF.

The rearrangement joins TRBV4-1 to TRBJ2-1; the D gene is possibly TRBD1 (6 bases). The germline V gene has CDR1 MGHRA and CDR2 YSYEKL. Trimming took off 1 base at V and 6 bases at J, with 16 bases between the two ends. This CDR3 has 16 amino acids. CDR3 in DNA: TGCGCCAGCAGCCAAGTAGGGCGGGCAGGGGCCAATGAGCAGTTCTTC. Residues: CASSQVGRAGANEQFF.

The J gene is TRBJ2-6, the V gene TRBV29-1, with D possibly being TRBD2 (5 bases). V was trimmed by 7 bases and J by 0 bases, leaving 7 bases between them. The germline CDR1 and CDR2 sequences are SQVTM and ANQGSEA. The CDR3 sequence is 13 residues long. Written as DNA, the CDR3 is TGCAGCGCGGGGTCCTCTGGGGCCAACGTCCTGACTTTC. Protein: CSAGSSGANVLTF. Drawing the rest from reference TRBV29-1 and TRBJ2-6, the complete variable domain is SAVISQKPSRDICQRGTSLTIQCQVDSQVTMMFWYRQQPGQSLTLIATANQGSEATYESGFVIDKFPISRPNLTFSTLTVSNMSPEDSSIYLCSAGSSGANVLTFGAGSRLTVL.

This clone was counted a single time. This sequence joins TRBV10-3 and TRBJ2-1; a weak D match, TRBD1 (7 bases). Germline loops: CDR1 ENHRY, CDR2 SYGVKD. V was shortened by 6 bases and J by 5 bases, with 17 bases between the two germline ends. The CDR3 extends over 15 amino acids. CDR3 DNA sequence: TGTGCCATCAGGGCTGGAGGGGGCAGGAACAATGAGCAGTTCTTC. Amino acids: CAIRAGGGRNNEQFF.